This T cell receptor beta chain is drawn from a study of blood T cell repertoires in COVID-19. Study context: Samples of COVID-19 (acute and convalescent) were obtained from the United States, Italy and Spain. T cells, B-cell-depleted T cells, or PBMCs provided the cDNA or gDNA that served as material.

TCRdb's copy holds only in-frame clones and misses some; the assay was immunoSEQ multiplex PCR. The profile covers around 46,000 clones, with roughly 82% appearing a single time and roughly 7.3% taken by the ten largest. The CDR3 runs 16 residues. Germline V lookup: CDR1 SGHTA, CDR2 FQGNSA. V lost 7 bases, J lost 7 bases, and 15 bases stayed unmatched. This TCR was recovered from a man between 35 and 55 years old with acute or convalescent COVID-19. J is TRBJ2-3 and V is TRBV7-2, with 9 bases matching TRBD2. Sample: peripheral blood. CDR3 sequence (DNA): TGTGCCAGCAACCCTAACTCGCGGGGGGGCCCAAATACGCAGTATTTT. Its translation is CASNPNSRGGPNTQYF.